This T cell receptor beta chain was observed in a study of T cell responses to AZD1222 COVID-19 vaccine. Study overall: Samples with a second dose at about 4 or about 12 weeks were pooled together.

TCRdb's copy holds only in-frame clones and misses some; the assay was immunoSEQ multiplex PCR. The table has 90,000 to 120,000 clones, roughly 90% seen once; the top ten hold about 7%. About this clone: Its specificity is unknown.

J gave up 3 bases and V 3 bases, and 1 base lay outside the gene matches. This CDR3 has 14 amino acids. Germline values: CDR1 MGHRA, CDR2 YSYEKL. Study-wide findings and caveats: There were mostly white British donors and more females than males, and clonal diversity was possibly underestimated. The study sampled repertoires only after the peak T cell response. Targets within unmutated variant regions were reportedly found for nearly half of spike-specific TCRs.

This receptor was obtained from an adult in good health. The sequenced sample was peripheral blood, obtained on day 0 of AZD1222 vaccination. The chain links TRBV4-1 to TRBJ2-5, with 10 positions matching TRBD2. CDR3 in DNA: TGCGCCAGCAGCCACGGGACTAGCGAAGAGACCCAGTACTTC. Its protein is CASSHGTSEETQYF.